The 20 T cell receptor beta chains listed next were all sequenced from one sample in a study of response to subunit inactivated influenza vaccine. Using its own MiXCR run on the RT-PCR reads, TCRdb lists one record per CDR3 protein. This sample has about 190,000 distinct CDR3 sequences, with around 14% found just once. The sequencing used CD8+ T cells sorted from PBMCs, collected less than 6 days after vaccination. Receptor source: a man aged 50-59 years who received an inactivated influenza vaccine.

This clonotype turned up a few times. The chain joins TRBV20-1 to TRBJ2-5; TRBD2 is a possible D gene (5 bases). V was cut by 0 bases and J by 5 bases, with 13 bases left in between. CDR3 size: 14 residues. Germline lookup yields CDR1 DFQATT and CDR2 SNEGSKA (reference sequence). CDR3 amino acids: CSARDPGSGETQYF. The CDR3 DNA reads TGCAGTGCTAGAGATCCGGGGTCTGGGGAGACCCAGTACTTC.

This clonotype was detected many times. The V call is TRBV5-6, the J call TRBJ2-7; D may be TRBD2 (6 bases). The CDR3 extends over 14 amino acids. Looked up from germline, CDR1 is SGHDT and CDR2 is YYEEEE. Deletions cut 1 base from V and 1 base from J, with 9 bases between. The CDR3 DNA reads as TGTGCCAGCAGCTTGTTGCGGGATTCCTACGAGCAGTACTTC. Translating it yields CASSLLRDSYEQYF.

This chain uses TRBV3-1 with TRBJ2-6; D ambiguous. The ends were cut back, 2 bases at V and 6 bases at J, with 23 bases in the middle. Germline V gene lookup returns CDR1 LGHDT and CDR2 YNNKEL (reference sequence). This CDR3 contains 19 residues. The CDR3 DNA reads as TGTGCCAGCAGCCAAAAGATAGTTGCCGGGCCAGCTATGGCCAACGTCCTGACTTTC. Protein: CASSQKIVAGPAMANVLTF.

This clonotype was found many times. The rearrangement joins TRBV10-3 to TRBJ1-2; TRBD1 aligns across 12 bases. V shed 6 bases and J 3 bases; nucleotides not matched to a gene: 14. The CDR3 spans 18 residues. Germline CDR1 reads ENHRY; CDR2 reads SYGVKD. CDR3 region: CAIRRDRGQLIHYYGYTF. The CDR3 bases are TGTGCCATCAGGAGGGACAGGGGGCAATTAATCCACTACTATGGCTACACCTTC.

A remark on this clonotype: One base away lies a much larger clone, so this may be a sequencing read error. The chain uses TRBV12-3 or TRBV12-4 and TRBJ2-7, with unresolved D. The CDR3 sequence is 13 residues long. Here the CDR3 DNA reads TGTGGCAGCAGTTTGAGTCCTTTCTACGAGCAGTACTTC. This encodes CGSSLSPFYEQYF.

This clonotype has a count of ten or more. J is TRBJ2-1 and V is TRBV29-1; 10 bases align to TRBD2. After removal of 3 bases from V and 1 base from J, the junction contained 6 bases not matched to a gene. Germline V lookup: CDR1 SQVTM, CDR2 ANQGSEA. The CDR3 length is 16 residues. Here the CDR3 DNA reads TGCAGCGTTGAGCTTAGCGGGAGGCCATCCTACAATGAGCAGTTCTTC. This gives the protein CSVELSGRPSYNEQFF.

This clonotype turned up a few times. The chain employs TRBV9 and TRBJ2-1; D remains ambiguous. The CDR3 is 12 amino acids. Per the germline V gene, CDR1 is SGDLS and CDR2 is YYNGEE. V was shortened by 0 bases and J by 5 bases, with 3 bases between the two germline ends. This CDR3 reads CASSVGNNEQFF. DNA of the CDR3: TGTGCCAGCAGCGTAGGAAACAATGAGCAGTTCTTC.

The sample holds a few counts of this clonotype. CDR3 coding DNA: TGCGCCAGCAGCCCGACTAGCGGGGGGCCCCAGGACAATGAGCAGTTCTTC. Its protein product is CASSPTSGGPQDNEQFF. The chain uses TRBV5-1 and TRBJ2-1, with 13 nucleotides matching TRBD2. The CDR3 is 17 amino acids. Looked up from germline, CDR1 is SGHRS and CDR2 is YFSETQ. The junction had 9 bases not matched to a gene; V was cut back by 4 bases and J by 5 bases.

In nucleotides, the CDR3 is TGTGCCAGCAGCTTAGAGTTTTTGGGACTATCCAATGAGCAGTTCTTC. This codes for CASSLEFLGLSNEQFF. This chain joins TRBV7-6 and TRBJ2-1, with 7 bases identical to TRBD2. The V gene's germline CDR1 is SGHVS and CDR2 FNYEAQ. Trimming removed 1 base from V and 6 bases from J; junction bases left unmatched: 9. This CDR3 region has 16 residues.

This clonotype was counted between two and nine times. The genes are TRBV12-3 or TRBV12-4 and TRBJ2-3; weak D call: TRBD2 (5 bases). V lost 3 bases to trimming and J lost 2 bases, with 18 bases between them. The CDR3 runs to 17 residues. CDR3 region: CASSFLPGRRNTDTQYF. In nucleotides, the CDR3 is TGTGCCAGCAGTTTTCTGCCGGGAAGACGTAACACAGATACGCAGTATTTT.

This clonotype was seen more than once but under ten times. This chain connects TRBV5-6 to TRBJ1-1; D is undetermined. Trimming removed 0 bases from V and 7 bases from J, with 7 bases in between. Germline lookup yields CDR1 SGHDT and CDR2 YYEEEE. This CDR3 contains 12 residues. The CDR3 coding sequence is TGTGCCAGCAGCTTGGACTTTCGTGAAGCTTTCTTT. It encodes CASSLDFREAFF.

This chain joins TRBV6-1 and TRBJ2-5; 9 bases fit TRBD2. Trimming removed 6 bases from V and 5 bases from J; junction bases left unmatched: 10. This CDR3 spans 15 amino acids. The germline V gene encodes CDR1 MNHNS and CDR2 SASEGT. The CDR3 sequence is CASSPDSGRVETQYF. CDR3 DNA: TGTGCCAGCAGCCCCGATAGCGGGAGAGTTGAGACCCAGTACTTC.

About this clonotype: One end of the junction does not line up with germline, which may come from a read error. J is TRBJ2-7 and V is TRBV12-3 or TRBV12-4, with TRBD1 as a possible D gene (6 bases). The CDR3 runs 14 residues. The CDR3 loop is CASSEGGADYDQYF. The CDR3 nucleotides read TGTGCCAGCAGTGAAGGGGGTGCCGACTACGATCAGTACTTC.

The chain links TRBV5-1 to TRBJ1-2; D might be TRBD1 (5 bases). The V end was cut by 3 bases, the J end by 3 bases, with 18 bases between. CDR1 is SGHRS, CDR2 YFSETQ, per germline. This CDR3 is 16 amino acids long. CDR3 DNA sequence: TGCGCCAGCAGCTCGGGAGTTACTCAGGGTGACTATGGCTACACCTTC. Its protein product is CASSSGVTQGDYGYTF.

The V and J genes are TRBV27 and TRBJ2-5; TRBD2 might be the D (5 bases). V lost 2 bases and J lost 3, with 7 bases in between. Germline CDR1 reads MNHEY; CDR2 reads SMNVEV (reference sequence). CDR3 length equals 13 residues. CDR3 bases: TGTGCCAGCAGTTTAATCGGGGAAGAGACCCAGTACTTC. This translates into CASSLIGEETQYF.

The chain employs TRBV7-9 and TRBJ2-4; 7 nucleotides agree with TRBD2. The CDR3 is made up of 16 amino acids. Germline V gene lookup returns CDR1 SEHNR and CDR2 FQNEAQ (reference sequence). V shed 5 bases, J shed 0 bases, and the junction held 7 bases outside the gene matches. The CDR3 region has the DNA TGTGCCAGCAGCCCAGTAGCGGGCCTAGCCAAAAACATTCAGTACTTC. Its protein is CASSPVAGLAKNIQYF.

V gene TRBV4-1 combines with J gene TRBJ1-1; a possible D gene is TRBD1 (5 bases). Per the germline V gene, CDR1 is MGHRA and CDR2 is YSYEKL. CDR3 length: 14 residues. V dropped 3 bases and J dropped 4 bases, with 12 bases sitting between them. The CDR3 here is CASSHRTGGTEAFF. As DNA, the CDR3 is TGCGCCAGCAGCCACAGAACCGGGGGCACTGAAGCTTTCTTT.

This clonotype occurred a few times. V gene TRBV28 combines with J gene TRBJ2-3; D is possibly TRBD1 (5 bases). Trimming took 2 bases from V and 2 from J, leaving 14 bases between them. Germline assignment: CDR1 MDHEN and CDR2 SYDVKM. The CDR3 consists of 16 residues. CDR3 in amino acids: CASSLGARVVTDTQYF. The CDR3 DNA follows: TGTGCCAGCAGTTTAGGGGCACGGGTTGTCACAGATACGCAGTATTTT.

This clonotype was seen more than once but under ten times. The CDR3 reads CASSLHGTSYEQYF. For the CDR3, the DNA is TGTGCCAGCAGTTTACACGGCACTTCCTACGAGCAGTACTTC. This chain joins TRBV12-3 or TRBV12-4 and TRBJ2-7; D unclear. V dropped 2 bases and J dropped 1 base, with 9 bases sitting between them. The CDR3 is 14 residues long.

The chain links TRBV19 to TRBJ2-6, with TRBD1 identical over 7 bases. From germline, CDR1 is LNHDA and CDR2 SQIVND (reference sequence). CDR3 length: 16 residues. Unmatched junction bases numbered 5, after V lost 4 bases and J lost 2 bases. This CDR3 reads CASSTAGGTGANVLTF. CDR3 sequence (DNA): TGTGCCAGTAGTACCGCAGGGGGAACTGGGGCCAACGTCCTGACTTTC.